Shown below are 15 T cell receptor beta chains from a single sample sequenced in a study of T-cell memory formation after mild COVID-19. TCRdb used MiXCR to reprocess the 5' RACE reads, holding one entry per CDR3 protein. The sample holds a few hundred thousand distinct CDR3 sequences; about a sixth are singletons and the top ten take 20% to 25%. Sequenced material: PBMCs or a T cell subset sorted from them (not recorded which). The source of these receptors is a man aged 18 to 35 who had mild COVID-19 (a few samples of this study predate the infection). Cell type and time point are not known.

There are a few counts of this clonotype. CDR3: CASSQVSGQAELFF. The CDR3 region has the DNA TGCGCCAGCAGCCAAGTTAGTGGGCAGGCAGAGCTGTTTTTT. This chain links TRBV4-3 with TRBJ2-2; D unresolved. V dropped 1 base and J dropped 11 bases, with 14 bases sitting between them. Germline V gene lookup returns CDR1 LGHNA and CDR2 YSLEER. The CDR3 covers 14 residues.

The chain joins TRBV5-1 to TRBJ1-1; weak D call: TRBD1 (6 bases). V lost 4 bases to trimming and J lost 0 bases, with 13 bases between them. Germline CDR1 is SGHRS and CDR2 is YFSETQ. The CDR3 loop spans 15 amino acids. The CDR3, as DNA: TGCGCCAGCAGCCCAAGGACAGCTTTGAACACTGAAGCTTTCTTT. Translated: CASSPRTALNTEAFF. Filled out from reference TRBV5-1 and TRBJ1-1, the complete variable domain reads KAGVTQTPRYLIKTRGQQVTLSCSPISGHRSVSWYQQTPGQGLQFLFEYFSETQRNKGNFPGRFSGRQFSNSRSEMNVSTLELGDSALYLCASSPRTALNTEAFFGQGTRLTVV.

The DNA of the CDR3 is TGTGCCAGCTCACCGTCGACAGGGCGACCGGGGGAGACCCAGTACTTC. This translates into CASSPSTGRPGETQYF. The rearrangement links TRBV18 to TRBJ2-5; 7 nucleotides align to TRBD1. Per germline, CDR1 KGHSH and CDR2 LQKENI. This CDR3 has 16 residues. V was pared by 3 bases and J by 5 bases, with 12 bases of the junction left unmatched.

The chain links TRBV20-1 to TRBJ1-3; no reliable D call. This CDR3 contains 12 residues. V was trimmed by 3 bases and J by 0 bases, leaving 3 bases between them. Germline V gene sequence: CDR1 DFQATT, CDR2 SNEGSKA (reference sequence). In nucleotides, the CDR3 is TGCAGTGCTAGGGTCTCTGGAAACACCATATATTTT. This translates into CSARVSGNTIYF.

The chain employs TRBV2 and TRBJ2-7, with D hard to call. The V gene lost 0 bases and the J gene lost 3 bases, with 6 bases spanning the gap. CDR1 SNHLY and CDR2 FYNNEI come from the germline V gene. CDR3 length equals 13 residues. The CDR3 bases are TGTGCCAGCAGTGAAGCGGTGAGCTACGAGCAGTACGTC. Its protein is CASSEAVSYEQYV.

This clonotype was observed a few times. The rearrangement uses TRBV10-3 and TRBJ2-7, with 10 bases lining up with TRBD2. From germline, CDR1 is ENHRY and CDR2 SYGVKD. The trim removed 2 bases at V and 5 bases at J, leaving 6 bases unmatched. The CDR3 is made up of 15 amino acids. In DNA form, the CDR3 reads TGTGCCATCAGTGAGCTTCTAGCGGGGGTCGACGAGCAGTACTTC. Residues: CAISELLAGVDEQYF.

The rearrangement links TRBV5-5 to TRBJ1-2; tentatively, D is TRBD1 (6 bases). The germline CDR1 and CDR2 sequences are SGHKS and YYEKEE (reference sequence). Trimming took 4 bases from V and 7 from J, leaving 20 bases between them. The CDR3 contains 15 residues. CDR3 bases: TGTGCCAGCAGCAGGATGGGGGACAATGCCGGTGGCTACACCTTC. Its protein is CASSRMGDNAGGYTF. Full variable domain (rest looked up from reference TRBV5-5 and TRBJ1-2): DAGVTQSPTHLIKTRGQQVTLRCSPISGHKSVSWYQQVLGQGPQFIFQYYEKEERGRGNFPDRFSARQFPNYSSELNVNALLLGDSALYLCASSRMGDNAGGYTFGSGTRLTVV.

In its sample, this clonotype was seen a few times. The gene calls are TRBV4-2 and TRBJ2-7; D is perhaps TRBD1 or TRBD2 (6 bases each). The CDR3 contains 15 residues. The germline V and J ends were trimmed by 0 bases and 7 bases, with 16 bases remaining between them. Per the germline V gene, CDR1 is LGHNA and CDR2 is YNFKEQ. The CDR3 is CASSQDWQGRREQYF. The CDR3 DNA reads as TGTGCCAGCAGCCAAGATTGGCAGGGGAGGAGGGAGCAGTACTTC.

V usage is TRBV3-1 and J usage is TRBJ2-3; possibly TRBD1 for D (6 bases). Trimming pared 2 bases from V and 3 bases from J, leaving 12 bases between. The CDR3 covers 15 residues. Germline CDR1 is LGHDT and CDR2 is YNNKEL (reference sequence). The CDR3 nucleotides read TGTGCCAGCAGCCAACAGGGGCTCAGTACAGATACGCAGTATTTT. This gives the protein CASSQQGLSTDTQYF.

This clonotype has ten or more counts. This sequence joins TRBV7-2 and TRBJ1-5, with D hard to call. The germline CDR1 and CDR2 sequences are SGHTA and FQGNSA. The CDR3 is made up of 15 amino acids. Deletions cut 1 base from V and 0 bases from J, with 7 bases between. DNA of the CDR3: TGTGCCAGCAGCTTAGTCCCAAATAGCAATCAGCCCCAGCATTTT. Its translation is CASSLVPNSNQPQHF.

This clonotype was recorded a few times. This chain connects TRBV5-1 to TRBJ1-2; D possibly corresponds to TRBD1 (5 bases). The CDR3 has 15 residues. In germline, CDR1 is SGHRS, CDR2 YFSETQ. V was pared by 6 bases and J by 7 bases, with 22 bases between. The CDR3 region has the DNA TGCGCCAGCATAAAAGAGTTGGGGGGATCGTCTGGCTACACCTTC. As protein: CASIKELGGSSGYTF.

The rearrangement links TRBV3-1 to TRBJ1-4; D call uncertain. The CDR3 length is 13 residues. Germline CDR1 is LGHDT and CDR2 is YNNKEL (reference sequence). The ends were cut back, 1 base at V and 8 bases at J, with 8 bases in the middle. The CDR3 coding sequence is TGTGCCAGCAGCCAAGGGGCAGTCGAAAAACTGTTTTTT. Amino acids: CASSQGAVEKLFF.

The chain is built from TRBV10-3 and TRBJ1-6; 9 positions match TRBD1. Germline V lookup: CDR1 ENHRY, CDR2 SYGVKD. V lost 8 bases to trimming and J lost 7 bases; unmatched junction nucleotides: 3. The length of the CDR3 is 13 residues. The CDR3 bases are TGTGCCATCGGGGGACAGGGAAATTCACCCCTCCACTTT. Its translation is CAIGGQGNSPLHF.

The chain uses TRBV6-2 or TRBV6-3 and TRBJ2-7, with D possibly being TRBD2 (5 bases). Germline V lookup: CDR1 MNHEY, CDR2 SVGEGT. This CDR3 is 15 amino acids long. V lost 0 bases and J lost 3, with 12 bases in between. The CDR3 coding sequence is TGTGCCAGCAGTTACTCGCTGTCGGGGTTCTACGAGCAGTACGTC. Protein sequence: CASSYSLSGFYEQYV.

The V and J genes are TRBV5-1 and TRBJ1-1; 8 bases are a match to TRBD1. This CDR3 has 16 residues. The V segment lost 0 bases and the J segment 1 base; nucleotides outside the gene matches: 5. The germline V gene has CDR1 SGHRS and CDR2 YFSETQ. The CDR3 loop reads CASSLARGLGNTEAFF. CDR3 bases: TGCGCCAGCAGCTTGGCCAGGGGGCTCGGGAACACTGAAGCTTTCTTT.